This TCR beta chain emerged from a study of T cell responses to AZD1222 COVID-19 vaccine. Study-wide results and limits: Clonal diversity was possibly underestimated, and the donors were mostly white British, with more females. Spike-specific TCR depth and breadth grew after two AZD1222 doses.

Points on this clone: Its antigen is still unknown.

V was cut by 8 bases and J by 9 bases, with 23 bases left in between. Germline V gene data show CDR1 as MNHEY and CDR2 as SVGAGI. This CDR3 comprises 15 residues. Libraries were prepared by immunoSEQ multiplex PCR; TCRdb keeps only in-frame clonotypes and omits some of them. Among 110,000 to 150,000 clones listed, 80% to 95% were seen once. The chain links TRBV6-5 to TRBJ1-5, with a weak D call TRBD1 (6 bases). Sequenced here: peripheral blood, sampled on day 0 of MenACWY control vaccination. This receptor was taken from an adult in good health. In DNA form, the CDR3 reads TGTGCCAGCCAATCCTCCCGAGGGGGGGGTGGGCCCCAGCATTTT. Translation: CASQSSRGGGGPQHF.